This T cell receptor beta chain came from a study of blood T cell repertoires in COVID-19. The germline CDR1 and CDR2 sequences are SEHNR and FQNEAQ (reference sequence). This CDR3 is built from 14 residues. V dropped 8 bases and J dropped 0 bases, with 10 bases sitting between them. The assay was immunoSEQ multiplex PCR, and TCRdb's table has in-frame clones only and misses some. Among hundreds of thousands of clones listed, approximately 90% were seen once. J is TRBJ2-2 and V is TRBV7-9; the D is unclear. The sequenced sample was PBMCs or T cells enriched from blood (not recorded which). The sequence came from a woman under 40 who had recovered from COVID-19. The CDR3 loop is CASRPPANTGELFF. The CDR3 nucleotides read TGTGCCAGCCGCCCCCCAGCGAACACCGGGGAGCTGTTTTTT.